The 17 T cell receptor beta chains below all came from one sample that was sequenced in a study of cytomegalovirus exposure and HLA in healthy donors. The PCR employed 60 Vbeta primers together with 13 Jbeta primers. Profiled with immunoSEQ multiplex PCR; TCRdb holds only in-frame clones, not every one. The table shows roughly 180,000 clones, with roughly a tenth occurring only once. The sample comprised PBMCs. These receptors all stem from a woman aged 25 to 45 in good health and CMV-seropositive.

This chain uses TRBV2 with TRBJ1-2, with D possibly TRBD1 on 6 matching bases. CDR1 and CDR2 (germline): SNHLY, FYNNEI. V was pared by 6 bases and J by 4 bases, with 15 bases between. The CDR3 length is 14 residues. DNA of the CDR3: TGTGCCAGCAGACCCTCGGGACACTCCTATGGCTACACCTTC. Encoded protein: CASRPSGHSYGYTF. Full variable domain (missing parts from reference TRBV2 and TRBJ1-2): EPEVTQTPSHQVTQMGQEVILRCVPISNHLYFYWYRQILGQKVEFLVSFYNNEISEKSEIFDDQFSVERPDGSNFTLKIRSTKLEDSAMYFCASRPSGHSYGYTFGSGTRLTVV.

This clone was seen only a few times. An end of the junction differs from the germline gene, which may be a read error. V gene TRBV2 combines with J gene TRBJ1-5; D unresolved. The CDR3 sequence is 14 residues long. CDR1 and CDR2 (germline): SNHLY, FYNNEI. In nucleotides, the CDR3 is TGTGCCAGCAGTGAACTATCAGGCAATCAGCCCCAGAATTTT. Translation gives CASSELSGNQPQNF.

This clone has a handful of counts. V and J are TRBV13 and TRBJ2-7, with 8 bases aligning to TRBD2. With V trimmed by 4 bases and J by 2 bases, 16 bases remained unmatched. The CDR3 extends over 18 amino acids. Germline V CDR1 and CDR2: PRHDT, FYEKMQ (reference sequence). CDR3 DNA: TGTGCCAGCAGCTCCTCGCCATTAGCGGGACTAAAAACCTACGAGCAGTACTTC. Its translation is CASSSSPLAGLKTYEQYF.

A few counts support this clone. The rearrangement joins TRBV30 to TRBJ1-2, with D possibly TRBD1 on 6 matching bases. The CDR3 sequence is 13 residues long. Germline V CDR1 and CDR2: GTSNPN, SVGIG (reference sequence). V lost 3 bases and J 3 bases, leaving 11 bases between the germline ends. The CDR3 is CAWSGQTYYGYTF. The CDR3 DNA reads as TGTGCCTGGAGCGGACAGACCTACTATGGCTACACCTTC.

This chain uses TRBV19 with TRBJ1-2; 9 bases match TRBD1. Germline values: CDR1 LNHDA, CDR2 SQIVND (reference sequence). V trimming: 5 bases; J trimming: 3 bases; junction bases outside the gene matches: 7. This CDR3 region has 15 residues. This chain's CDR3 is CASSLTTGGDYGYTF. In DNA, the CDR3 is TGTGCCAGTAGTCTCACGACAGGGGGTGACTATGGCTACACCTTC.

This clone was seen a few times. CDR3 sequence reads: CASSVTGYPTIYF. Written as DNA, the CDR3 is TGTGCCAGTAGTGTGACAGGGTATCCGACCATATATTTT. This chain links TRBV19 with TRBJ1-3; 7 positions agree with TRBD1. The CDR3 totals 13 residues. The V segment lost 5 bases and the J segment 10 bases; nucleotides outside the gene matches: 8. Germline V gene sequence: CDR1 LNHDA, CDR2 SQIVND (reference sequence). The whole variable domain, remainder taken from reference TRBV19 and TRBJ1-3, is DGGITQSPKYLFRKEGQNVTLSCEQNLNHDAMYWYRQDPGQGLRLIYYSQIVNDFQKGDIAEGYSVSREKKESFPLTVTSAQKNPTAFYLCASSVTGYPTIYFGEGSWLTVV.

This clone showed up just a few times. The chain is built from TRBV7-9 and TRBJ2-5; tentatively, D is TRBD2 (6 bases). Per the germline V gene, CDR1 is SEHNR and CDR2 is FQNEAQ (reference sequence). V was pared by 4 bases and J by 5 bases, with 11 bases between. The CDR3 loop spans 13 amino acids. CDR3 protein: CASSSGTWETQYF. CDR3 coding DNA: TGTGCCAGCAGCTCTGGGACTTGGGAGACCCAGTACTTC.

This chain uses TRBV19 with TRBJ2-1; 16 bases are shared with TRBD2. Trimming removed 1 base from V and 5 bases from J; junction bases left unmatched: 8. Per germline, CDR1 LNHDA and CDR2 SQIVND (reference sequence). The CDR3 is 19 amino acids. The DNA for the CDR3 is TGTGCCAGTAGTATAGGCTTCGGGGGACTAGCGGGGGGGGACAATGAGCAGTTCTTC. Translating gives CASSIGFGGLAGGDNEQFF. Together with reference TRBV19 and TRBJ2-1, the CDR3 gives the full variable domain: DGGITQSPKYLFRKEGQNVTLSCEQNLNHDAMYWYRQDPGQGLRLIYYSQIVNDFQKGDIAEGYSVSREKKESFPLTVTSAQKNPTAFYLCASSIGFGGLAGGDNEQFFGPGTRLTVL.

This clone appeared a few times. At one boundary the junction diverges from the germline segment, which might be a read error. This same CDR3 is encoded by further DNA sequences in the sample. The CDR3 region is CASGLEDSRRGLTEAFF. The CDR3 DNA follows: TGTGCTAGTGGCTTGGAGGATTCGAGACGGGGTCTCACTGAAGCTTTCTTT. The chain uses TRBV12-5 and TRBJ1-1; D is unresolved. This CDR3 has 17 amino acids. CDR1 and CDR2 (germline): LGHNT, FRNRAP.

The chain employs TRBV6-6 and TRBJ1-5; 11 bases align to TRBD1. Germline V lookup: CDR1 MNHNY, CDR2 SVGAGI (reference sequence). This CDR3 is 14 amino acids long. Trimming at V came to 5 bases and at J to 5 bases, leaving 2 bases not matched to a gene. The CDR3 is CASSRTGGDQPQHF. The CDR3 region has the DNA TGTGCCAGCAGTCGGACAGGGGGCGATCAGCCCCAGCATTTT.

This clone was picked up a small number of times. The CDR3 carries no conserved terminal phenylalanine or tryptophan, so it likely arises from a read error. The rearrangement joins TRBV10-2 to TRBJ1-5; possibly TRBD1 for D (5 bases). Between the trimmed V and J ends, which lost 3 bases and 3 bases, there was a span of 12 bases. Germline V lookup: CDR1 WSHSY, CDR2 SAAADI. This CDR3 contains 15 residues. In nucleotides, the CDR3 is TGCGCCAGCAGTGACCGGCAGGGTAACAATCAGCCCCAGCATTCT. Translating it yields CASSDRQGNNQPQHS.

This clone has a handful of counts. V gene TRBV2 combines with J gene TRBJ1-1; D is possibly TRBD1 (6 bases). Germline V gene sequence: CDR1 SNHLY, CDR2 FYNNEI. The V gene lost 7 bases and the J gene lost 1 base, with 16 bases spanning the gap. The CDR3 has 15 amino acids. The CDR3 DNA is TGTGCCAGCAAAATTGGGGGCCGGGGGAACACTGAAGCTTTCTTT. Translated, it gives CASKIGGRGNTEAFF.

The V gene is TRBV27, the J gene TRBJ2-4, with D uncertain. The germline V and J ends were trimmed by 3 bases and 4 bases, with 10 bases remaining between them. The CDR3 has 14 amino acids. Germline assignment: CDR1 MNHEY and CDR2 SMNVEV (reference sequence). CDR3 DNA: TGTGCCAGCAGTTTTAATACGGAGAAAAACATTCAGTACTTC. It is translated as CASSFNTEKNIQYF.

The chain joins TRBV15 to TRBJ2-1; D unresolved. The germline V and J ends were trimmed by 8 bases and 1 base, with 9 bases remaining between them. Germline values: CDR1 LNHNV, CDR2 YYDKDF (reference sequence). This CDR3 contains 13 residues. CDR3 amino acids: CATLLVSYNEQFF. CDR3 sequence (DNA): TGTGCCACCTTACTTGTATCCTACAATGAGCAGTTCTTC.

Only a few counts were recorded for this clone. The chain is built from TRBV7-8 and TRBJ2-5; tentative D call: TRBD1 (6 bases). CDR3 length: 18 amino acids. V was pared by 5 bases and J by 1 base, with 23 bases between. The V gene's germline CDR1 is SGHVS and CDR2 FQNEAQ. CDR3 sequence reads: CASSPEVPYRDTQETQYF. The CDR3 bases are TGTGCCAGCAGCCCAGAGGTTCCTTACCGGGACACCCAAGAGACCCAGTACTTC.

This clone occurred a few times. The V call is TRBV7-9, the J call TRBJ2-3; weak D call: TRBD1 (6 bases). The CDR3 totals 17 residues. Trimming took 1 base from V and 0 from J, leaving 14 bases between them. The germline V gene has CDR1 SEHNR and CDR2 FQNEAQ (reference sequence). The CDR3 reads CASSLGGHLISTDTQYF. The CDR3 nucleotides are TGTGCCAGCAGCTTAGGGGGACACCTGATTAGCACAGATACGCAGTATTTT. Full variable domain (outside the CDR3, taken from reference TRBV7-9 and TRBJ2-3): DTGVSQNPRHKITKRGQNVTFRCDPISEHNRLYWYRQTLGQGPEFLTYFQNEAQLEKSRLLSDRFSAERPKGSFSTLEIQRTEQGDSAMYLCASSLGGHLISTDTQYFGPGTRLTVL.

The sample holds a few counts of this clone. The chain employs TRBV9 and TRBJ2-1, with TRBD2 matching 10 bases. Germline V lookup: CDR1 SGDLS, CDR2 YYNGEE. The V gene end was trimmed by 6 bases and the J gene end by 5 bases; junction bases not matched to a gene: 14. This CDR3 comprises 17 residues. This CDR3 is CASTRGRLAGSNNEQFF. CDR3 sequence (DNA): TGTGCCAGCACCCGCGGGAGACTAGCGGGTTCGAACAATGAGCAGTTCTTC. Drawing the rest from reference TRBV9 and TRBJ2-1, the complete variable domain is DSGVTQTPKHLITATGQRVTLRCSPRSGDLSVYWYQQSLDQGLQFLIQYYNGEERAKGNILERFSAQQFPDLHSELNLSSLELGDSALYFCASTRGRLAGSNNEQFFGPGTRLTVL.